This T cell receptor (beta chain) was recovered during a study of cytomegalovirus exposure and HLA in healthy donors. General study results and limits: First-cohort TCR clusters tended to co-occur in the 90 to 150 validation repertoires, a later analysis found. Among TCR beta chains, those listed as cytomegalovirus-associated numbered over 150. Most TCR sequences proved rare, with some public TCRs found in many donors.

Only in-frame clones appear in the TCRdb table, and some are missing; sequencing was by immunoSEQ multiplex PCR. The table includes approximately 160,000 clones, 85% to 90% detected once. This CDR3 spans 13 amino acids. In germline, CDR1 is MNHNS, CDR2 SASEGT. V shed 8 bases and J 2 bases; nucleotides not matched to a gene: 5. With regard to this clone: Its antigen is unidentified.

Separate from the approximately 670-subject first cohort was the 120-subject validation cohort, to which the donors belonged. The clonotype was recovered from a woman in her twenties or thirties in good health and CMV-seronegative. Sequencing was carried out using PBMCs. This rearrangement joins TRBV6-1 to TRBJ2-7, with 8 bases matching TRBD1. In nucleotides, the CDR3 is TGTGCCAGCTGGACAGGGCCAACCTACGAGCAGTACTTC. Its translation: CASWTGPTYEQYF.